Presented here are 28 T cell receptor beta chains from one specimen sequenced in a study of CD4 T cells in relation to SARS-CoV-2 and coronaviruses. Their antigen targets remain unknown. Method: immunoSEQ multiplex PCR; TCRdb's copy keeps in-frame clones and lacks some. The table has some 45,000 clones, roughly 82% seen once. The sample comprised naive CD4+ T cells from PBMCs, cultured in vitro. The subset was: naive CD4+ T cells isolated by negative enrichment. The receptors come from an adult with COVID-19.

The chain couples TRBV29-1 to TRBJ2-7; D not certain. Trimming shortened V by 6 bases and J by 0 bases, and 9 bases separated the two germline ends. In germline, CDR1 is SQVTM, CDR2 ANQGSEA. The CDR3 has 12 residues. The CDR3 here is CSVSGHSYEQYF. The CDR3, as DNA: TGCAGCGTGTCCGGGCACTCCTACGAGCAGTACTTC.

The CDR3 region has the DNA TGTGCCTGGGACAGGGCGAACACTGAAGCTTTCTTT. Translation gives CAWDRANTEAFF. The rearrangement links TRBV30 to TRBJ1-1; TRBD1 matches 7 bases. With V trimmed by 5 bases and J by 1 base, 1 base remained unmatched. Germline V lookup: CDR1 GTSNPN, CDR2 SVGIG (reference sequence). This CDR3 has 12 amino acids.

Note on this clone: Distinct nucleotide sequences in the sample also encode this CDR3. The chain is built from TRBV5-1 and TRBJ2-3; the D is unclear. The CDR3 covers 12 residues. Germline V gene data show CDR1 as SGHRS and CDR2 as YFSETQ. V was shortened by 4 bases and J by 3 bases, with 6 bases between the two germline ends. CDR3 DNA sequence: TGCGCCAGCAGCCCCCCTACAGATACGCAGTATTTT. Its protein product is CASSPPTDTQYF. The variable domain in full, with the rest retrieved from reference TRBV5-1 and TRBJ2-3, is KAGVTQTPRYLIKTRGQQVTLSCSPISGHRSVSWYQQTPGQGLQFLFEYFSETQRNKGNFPGRFSGRQFSNSRSEMNVSTLELGDSALYLCASSPPTDTQYFGPGTRLTVL.

This clone was picked up one time. The chain couples TRBV2 to TRBJ2-5; maybe TRBD2 (6 bases). CDR3 length equals 15 residues. V was cut by 11 bases and J by 4 bases, with 23 bases left in between. Per germline, CDR1 SNHLY and CDR2 FYNNEI. The CDR3 loop is CASTEETRGVETQYF. The CDR3 coding sequence is TGTGCCTCAACAGAAGAGACTAGAGGAGTAGAGACCCAGTACTTC.

The chain employs TRBV5-1 and TRBJ2-2, with 10 bases fitting TRBD2. This CDR3 contains 15 residues. CDR1 and CDR2 from the germline V gene are SGHRS and YFSETQ. With V trimmed by 3 bases and J by 4 bases, 3 bases remained unmatched. The CDR3 loop reads CASSYTSGITGELFF. The CDR3 region has the DNA TGCGCCAGCAGCTATACTAGCGGGATCACCGGGGAGCTGTTTTTT. The variable domain in full, with the rest retrieved from reference TRBV5-1 and TRBJ2-2, is KAGVTQTPRYLIKTRGQQVTLSCSPISGHRSVSWYQQTPGQGLQFLFEYFSETQRNKGNFPGRFSGRQFSNSRSEMNVSTLELGDSALYLCASSYTSGITGELFFGEGSRLTVL.

The chain couples TRBV19 to TRBJ1-6; D gene ambiguous. Germline V gene sequence: CDR1 LNHDA, CDR2 SQIVND (reference sequence). Trimming removed 3 bases from V and 13 bases from J, with 16 bases in between. The CDR3 contains 14 residues. The CDR3 here is CASSILTNSAPLHF. CDR3 coding DNA: TGTGCCAGTAGTATCCTCACTAATTCGGCGCCCCTCCACTTT.

The chain carries TRBV6-5 and TRBJ2-7; 11 nucleotides agree with TRBD2. The germline CDR1 and CDR2 sequences are MNHEY and SVGAGI. The J segment lost 1 base and the V segment lost 5 bases, leaving 1 base of the junction unmatched. The CDR3 covers 14 residues. CDR3 protein: CASSRLAGSYEQYF. CDR3 nucleotides: TGTGCCAGCAGTCGACTAGCGGGATCCTACGAGCAGTACTTC.

This sequence joins TRBV29-1 and TRBJ2-1, with TRBD2 matching 8 bases. Trimming removed 7 bases from V and 9 bases from J; junction bases left unmatched: 11. The V gene's germline CDR1 is SQVTM and CDR2 ANQGSEA. The CDR3 runs to 13 residues. CDR3 in DNA: TGCAGCGGAGAAAGCGGGAGTATAAGTGAGCAGTTCTTC. Its protein product is CSGESGSISEQFF.

The chain has TRBV6-5 and TRBJ1-2; 7 bases are a match to TRBD1. The CDR3 covers 11 residues. Germline V gene lookup returns CDR1 MNHEY and CDR2 SVGAGI. The V gene end was trimmed by 7 bases and the J gene end by 5 bases; junction bases not matched to a gene: 1. Written as DNA, the CDR3 is TGTGCCAGCACACAGGGGTATGGCTACACCTTC. It encodes CASTQGYGYTF.

The CDR3 loop reads CASSLAGGQGFEQYF. DNA of the CDR3: TGTGCCAGCAGCTTAGCGGGGGGACAGGGCTTCGAGCAGTACTTC. The gene calls are TRBV11-1 and TRBJ2-7; TRBD1 matches at 9 bases. CDR3 size: 15 residues. Trimming at V came to 0 bases and at J to 6 bases, leaving 6 bases not matched to a gene. Germline V gives CDR1 SGHAT, CDR2 FQDESV (reference sequence).

The rearrangement uses TRBV2 and TRBJ2-2; 9 nucleotides line up with TRBD1. CDR3 length: 15 residues. CDR1 and CDR2 (germline): SNHLY, FYNNEI. The ends lost 6 bases at V and 4 bases at J; junction bases unmatched: 6. CDR3 sequence: CASRRDRDSTGELFF. CDR3 coding DNA: TGTGCCAGCAGGAGGGACAGGGATTCCACCGGGGAGCTGTTTTTT.

This sequence joins TRBV18 and TRBJ2-3; D is ambiguous. Deletions cut 3 bases from V and 6 bases from J, with 10 bases between. The CDR3 is made up of 13 amino acids. Germline CDR1 and CDR2: KGHSH and LQKENI. Written as DNA, the CDR3 is TGTGCCAGCTCACCCGCGGATGGGGATACGCAGTATTTT. It codes for CASSPADGDTQYF.

This clone came up a few times. This rearrangement joins TRBV6-2 or TRBV6-3 to TRBJ1-2; D gene ambiguous. CDR3 length: 15 amino acids. V was clipped by 2 bases and J by 2 bases, with 12 bases between them. Germline V gene data show CDR1 as MNHEY and CDR2 as SVGEGT. The DNA of the CDR3 is TGTGCCAGCAGTTACGCCATGATTAGGAACTATGGCTACACCTTC. It is translated as CASSYAMIRNYGYTF.

This clone was seen a handful of times. The V gene is TRBV7-3, the J gene TRBJ2-1; D is unclear. V lost 0 bases to trimming and J lost 11 bases, with 11 bases between them. This CDR3 has 13 amino acids. CDR1 is SGHTA and CDR2 is FQGTGA in the germline V gene. The CDR3: CASSLTSTYQQFF. The CDR3 DNA reads as TGTGCCAGCAGCTTAACGTCGACCTATCAGCAGTTCTTC.

This chain uses TRBV19 with TRBJ1-1; D might be TRBD1 (6 bases). Germline V gene lookup returns CDR1 LNHDA and CDR2 SQIVND (reference sequence). The CDR3 spans 15 residues. V shed 5 bases and J shed 6 bases, with 19 bases lying between them. The CDR3 DNA reads as TGTGCCAGTAGTGTACGGTGGGGGGCTAGGGCTGAAGCTTTCTTT. Protein sequence: CASSVRWGARAEAFF.

This chain uses TRBV5-8 with TRBJ1-4, with unresolved D. Per germline, CDR1 SGHTS and CDR2 YDEGEE. Trimming shortened V by 3 bases and J by 4 bases, and 16 bases separated the two germline ends. CDR3 length: 16 residues. For the CDR3, the DNA is TGTGCCAGCAGCTCTCAGAAAGCGGCGGATAATGAAAAACTGTTTTTT. Amino acids: CASSSQKAADNEKLFF.

The chain couples TRBV28 to TRBJ1-1; D uncertain. CDR3 length equals 11 residues. The germline CDR1 and CDR2 sequences are MDHEN and SYDVKM. The germline V and J ends were trimmed by 3 bases and 6 bases, with 5 bases remaining between them. The DNA of the CDR3 is TGTGCCAGCAGTTTGAGGTCTGAAGCTTTCTTT. Protein sequence: CASSLRSEAFF.

The genes are TRBV12-5 and TRBJ2-1; D may be TRBD2 (6 bases). The CDR3 contains 13 residues. With 0 bases removed from V and 8 bases from J, the gap between germline ends came to 8 bases. Germline CDR1 is LGHNT and CDR2 is FRNRAP. This CDR3 is CASGLVWRDEQFF. DNA of the CDR3: TGTGCTAGTGGTTTGGTATGGAGGGATGAGCAGTTCTTC.

This sequence joins TRBV6-5 and TRBJ2-7, with D hard to call. Germline V CDR1 and CDR2: MNHEY, SVGAGI. The CDR3 consists of 13 residues. V was cut by 7 bases and J by 6 bases, with 16 bases left in between. The chain's CDR3 is CASTVTRVSEQYF. As DNA, the CDR3 is TGTGCCAGCACCGTCACCCGGGTCTCCGAGCAGTACTTC.

The rearrangement links TRBV7-9 to TRBJ2-1; D uncertain. CDR3 length: 13 amino acids. Between the trimmed V and J ends, which lost 8 bases and 9 bases, there was a span of 17 bases. Germline V lookup: CDR1 SEHNR, CDR2 FQNEAQ (reference sequence). This chain's CDR3 is CASFGPIVGEQFF. CDR3 nucleotide sequence: TGTGCCAGCTTCGGACCCATAGTAGGTGAGCAGTTCTTC.

V and J are TRBV7-2 and TRBJ1-5; D unresolved. The V end lost 1 base, the J end lost 3 bases, and 4 bases lay between the germline ends. Germline assignment: CDR1 SGHTA and CDR2 FQGNSA. The CDR3 spans 13 residues. The CDR3 loop is CASSLGDNQPQHF. As DNA, the CDR3 is TGTGCCAGCAGCTTAGGAGACAATCAGCCCCAGCATTTT.

This chain links TRBV6-5 with TRBJ1-1; TRBD1 matches 7 bases. The CDR3 contains 14 residues. The germline V gene encodes CDR1 MNHEY and CDR2 SVGAGI. With V trimmed by 5 bases and J by 0 bases, 3 bases remained unmatched. DNA for the CDR3: TGTGCCAGCAGTACAGGGGAGGTGAACACTGAAGCTTTCTTT. Protein: CASSTGEVNTEAFF.

The V and J genes are TRBV5-4 and TRBJ2-3; 7 bases fit TRBD1. This CDR3 is built from 16 residues. The V gene end was trimmed by 4 bases and the J gene end by 0 bases; junction bases not matched to a gene: 8. The germline V gene has CDR1 SGHNT and CDR2 YYREEE (reference sequence). The CDR3 sequence is CASSPGQRSSTDTQYF. The CDR3 coding sequence is TGTGCCAGCAGCCCGGGACAGCGATCTAGCACAGATACGCAGTATTTT. Full variable domain (rest looked up from reference TRBV5-4 and TRBJ2-3): ETGVTQSPTHLIKTRGQQVTLRCSSQSGHNTVSWYQQALGQGPQFIFQYYREEENGRGNFPPRFSGLQFPNYSSELNVNALELDDSALYLCASSPGQRSSTDTQYFGPGTRLTVL.

The chain uses TRBV13 and TRBJ2-5; a weak D match, TRBD1 (6 bases). The length of the CDR3 is 16 residues. The germline V and J ends were trimmed by 4 bases and 2 bases, with 17 bases remaining between them. Germline values: CDR1 PRHDT, CDR2 FYEKMQ (reference sequence). CDR3 residues: CASSSIGTRAQETQYF. The DNA for the CDR3 is TGTGCCAGCAGCTCTATCGGGACAAGAGCTCAAGAGACCCAGTACTTC.

CDR3 region: CASSPPVGSLVQYF. In DNA form, the CDR3 reads TGTGCCAGCAGCCCCCCCGTAGGGTCGCTGGTTCAGTACTTC. The chain carries TRBV7-2 and TRBJ2-4, with unresolved D. V lost 5 bases and J lost 11, with 19 bases in between. This CDR3 contains 14 residues. Germline values: CDR1 SGHTA, CDR2 FQGNSA.

The genes are TRBV18 and TRBJ2-1; no clear D gene. Germline-derived CDR1 and CDR2 are KGHSH and LQKENI. This CDR3 contains 12 residues. The germline V and J ends were trimmed by 6 bases and 10 bases, with 13 bases remaining between them. CDR3 nucleotide sequence: TGTGCCAGCTCCCCTGACCCCGGCGAGCAGTTCTTC. It codes for CASSPDPGEQFF.

In this sample, this clone turned up once. V gene TRBV6-1 combines with J gene TRBJ1-1; TRBD1 agrees at 8 bases. Unmatched junction bases numbered 14, after V lost 4 bases and J lost 7 bases. Looked up from germline, CDR1 is MNHNS and CDR2 is SASEGT. There are 16 residues in the CDR3. CDR3 DNA: TGTGCCAGCAGTGGGCCTTTGGACAGGGAGGTGAGTGAAGCTTTCTTT. Translating it yields CASSGPLDREVSEAFF.

The chain recombines TRBV7-2 with TRBJ2-4; 7 nucleotides match TRBD2. Trimming took 1 base from V and 6 from J; bases not matched to a gene: 6. The germline V gene encodes CDR1 SGHTA and CDR2 FQGNSA. There are 15 residues in the CDR3. The CDR3 spells CASSLGSSSGNIQYF. CDR3 sequence (DNA): TGTGCCAGCAGCTTAGGATCATCTAGCGGAAACATTCAGTACTTC. Looking up the rest from reference TRBV7-2 and TRBJ2-4 gives the full variable domain: GAGVSQSPSNKVTEKGKDVELRCDPISGHTALYWYRQSLGQGLEFLIYFQGNSAPDKSGLPSDRFSAERTGGSVSTLTIQRTQQEDSAVYLCASSLGSSSGNIQYFGAGTRLSVL.